A single sample is the source of the 17 T cell receptor beta chains below, sequenced in a study of OX40 agonist ivuxolimab in advanced cancers. Method: immunoSEQ multiplex PCR; TCRdb's copy keeps in-frame clones and lacks some. Among around 50,000 clones listed, roughly 90% were seen once. The sample was CD4+ or CD8+ T cells sorted from blood, taken in a trial of the OX40 agonist ivuxolimab. The receptors originated from an adult with an advanced solid tumor such as melanoma, head and neck, liver or kidney cancer.

This chain joins TRBV5-6 and TRBJ2-2; D not certain. With 4 bases removed from V and 6 bases from J, the gap between germline ends came to 13 bases. This CDR3 region has 14 residues. Germline values: CDR1 SGHDT, CDR2 YYEEEE. The CDR3 DNA sequence: TGTGCCAGCAGCGTGGACCCCGCCCCCGGGGAGCTGTTTTTT. It codes for CASSVDPAPGELFF.

V gene TRBV25-1 combines with J gene TRBJ1-1; D unresolved. In germline, CDR1 is MGHDK, CDR2 SYGVNS. The CDR3 sequence is 13 residues long. Trimming removed 4 bases at V and 0 bases at J, with 6 bases between. CDR3 nucleotide sequence: TGTGCCAGCAGTGGCACAGTGAACACTGAAGCTTTCTTT. Its protein is CASSGTVNTEAFF.

J is TRBJ1-1 and V is TRBV4-1, with a tentative D call TRBD1 (6 bases). CDR3 length equals 16 residues. Between the trimmed V and J ends, which lost 1 base and 0 bases, there was a span of 12 bases. Germline CDR1 and CDR2: MGHRA and YSYEKL. The CDR3 sequence is CASSQGWTVMNTEAFF. The DNA for the CDR3 is TGCGCCAGCAGCCAAGGCTGGACAGTAATGAACACTGAAGCTTTCTTT.

The chain employs TRBV6-1 and TRBJ2-4; 9 bases match TRBD2. Germline CDR1 MNHNS, CDR2 SASEGT. The CDR3 extends over 14 amino acids. V lost 3 bases and J lost 10; bases outside the gene matches: 7. CDR3 in amino acids: CASSEGLALGIQYF. Written as DNA, the CDR3 is TGTGCCAGCAGTGAGGGACTAGCCCTCGGGATTCAGTACTTC.

The CDR3 nucleotides are TGTGCCAGTAGTATAGATGGACAGGGGATGGGCTCTGGGGCCAACGTCCTGACTTTC. It translates to CASSIDGQGMGSGANVLTF. The chain couples TRBV19 to TRBJ2-6; 9 bases fit TRBD1. The V segment lost 0 bases and the J segment 0 bases; nucleotides outside the gene matches: 6. Per the germline V gene, CDR1 is LNHDA and CDR2 is SQIVND (reference sequence). The CDR3 is 19 amino acids.

The gene calls are TRBV10-3 and TRBJ1-2; D is perhaps TRBD1 (5 bases). Germline V gives CDR1 ENHRY, CDR2 SYGVKD. The V end was cut by 3 bases, the J end by 5 bases, with 13 bases between. This CDR3 contains 14 residues. The CDR3 coding sequence is TGTGCCATCAGTGAAGGGGAGACCCCTTATGGCTACACCTTC. Amino acid sequence: CAISEGETPYGYTF.

This sequence joins TRBV11-3 and TRBJ2-1; D is tentatively TRBD1 or TRBD2 (5 bases each). V dropped 5 bases and J dropped 6 bases, with 14 bases sitting between them. Germline assignment: CDR1 SGHNT and CDR2 YENEEA. The length of the CDR3 is 14 residues. CDR3 in DNA: TGTGCCAGCAGCATGGGGGTCGGAGGCAATGAGCAGTTCTTC. Translation gives CASSMGVGGNEQFF.

The chain recombines TRBV4-2 with TRBJ2-1; 7 bases agree with TRBD2. Germline trimming cut 4 bases from V and 4 bases from J; bases unmatched to any gene: 10. The CDR3 contains 16 residues. Germline assignment: CDR1 LGHNA and CDR2 YNFKEQ. The CDR3 bases are TGTGCCAGCAGCCTAAGGGCTAGCGGTTTTTACAATGAGCAGTTCTTC. Translated: CASSLRASGFYNEQFF.

This chain joins TRBV5-1 and TRBJ2-3; TRBD1 might be the D (6 bases). The CDR3 contains 14 residues. Germline V gives CDR1 SGHRS, CDR2 YFSETQ. V was clipped by 0 bases and J by 1 base, with 6 bases between them. CDR3 in amino acids: CASSLGGRTDTQYF. The CDR3 nucleotides read TGCGCCAGCAGCTTGGGGGGGCGCACAGATACGCAGTATTTT.

This sequence joins TRBV28 and TRBJ2-4; TRBD2 matches 7 bases. CDR3 length: 13 residues. The ends lost 9 bases at V and 1 base at J; junction bases unmatched: 3. CDR1 and CDR2 (germline): MDHEN, SYDVKM. For the CDR3, the DNA is TGTGCCAGTGGGGGGGAGGCCAAAAACATTCAGTACTTC. It specifies CASGGEAKNIQYF.

The chain couples TRBV5-4 to TRBJ2-1; no clear D. CDR3 length: 12 residues. Trimming pared 0 bases from V and 9 bases from J, leaving 7 bases between. CDR1 SGHNT and CDR2 YYREEE come from the germline V gene (reference sequence). CDR3 region: CASSLVASEQFF. The CDR3 coding sequence is TGTGCCAGCAGCTTGGTTGCGTCTGAGCAGTTCTTC.

The rearrangement links TRBV7-3 to TRBJ2-1; D is unclear. Germline assignment: CDR1 SGHTA and CDR2 FQGTGA. The CDR3 is made up of 15 amino acids. Trimming stripped 5 bases from V and 0 bases from J, with 11 bases between. CDR3 residues: CASSPSTVSYNEQFF. The CDR3 DNA reads TGTGCCAGCAGCCCCTCGACTGTCTCCTACAATGAGCAGTTCTTC.

This clone occurred once. V is TRBV4-1 and J is TRBJ2-2; TRBD2 matches at 12 bases. V dropped 4 bases and J dropped 7; count of bases not matched to a gene: 7. The germline CDR1 and CDR2 sequences are MGHRA and YSYEKL. The CDR3 is 16 amino acids. Here the CDR3 reads CASSRTSGTDGGELFF. CDR3 DNA: TGCGCCAGCAGCCGGACTAGCGGGACAGATGGCGGGGAGCTGTTTTTT.

The V and J genes are TRBV11-1 and TRBJ2-3, with a tentative D call TRBD1 (5 bases). V was clipped by 2 bases and J by 4 bases, with 13 bases between them. The germline CDR1 and CDR2 sequences are SGHAT and FQDESV (reference sequence). CDR3 length: 15 amino acids. CDR3 loop: CASSLLPGPADTQYF. In DNA, the CDR3 is TGTGCCAGCAGCTTACTTCCAGGGCCCGCAGATACGCAGTATTTT.

The chain uses TRBV10-2 and TRBJ2-2; D may match TRBD1 or TRBD2 (6 bases each). Per germline, CDR1 WSHSY and CDR2 SAAADI. The CDR3 spans 17 residues. V lost 3 bases, J lost 0 bases, and 14 bases lay in between. CDR3 loop: CASSDPVGGANTGELFF. DNA of the CDR3: TGCGCCAGCAGTGACCCAGTGGGGGGCGCGAACACCGGGGAGCTGTTTTTT.

The V gene is TRBV7-3, the J gene TRBJ2-1; D not certain. The CDR3 consists of 13 residues. The ends were cut back, 0 bases at V and 6 bases at J, with 6 bases in the middle. The germline V gene encodes CDR1 SGHTA and CDR2 FQGTGA. In DNA form, the CDR3 reads TGTGCCAGCAGCTTAACTCCCAGCAATGAGCAGTTCTTC. This sequence encodes CASSLTPSNEQFF.

The V gene is TRBV28, the J gene TRBJ2-7; the D gene could be TRBD1 or TRBD2 (5 bases each). In germline, CDR1 is MDHEN, CDR2 SYDVKM. This CDR3 comprises 13 residues. V was pared by 4 bases and J by 0 bases, with 7 bases between. The CDR3 nucleotides are TGTGCCAGCAGTTGGGACGGCTCCTACGAGCAGTACTTC. Amino acid sequence: CASSWDGSYEQYF.